The clone carrying this TCR beta chain was seen once. In germline, CDR1 is DFQATT, CDR2 SNEGSKA (reference sequence). The length of the CDR3 is 11 residues. V gave up 5 bases and J gave up 7 bases, with 12 bases separating them. The data stem from a study of shared clonotypes between healthy human individuals. Measured with immunoSEQ multiplex PCR; TCRdb has only the in-frame clones, and not every one. The sample lists about 530,000 clones, 60% to 80% occurring once. The study used approximately 92 million PBMCs per unsorted sample for genomic DNA. This TCR was sampled from a middle-aged woman in good health. Some clones in this sample may be carry-over from other donors' samples. The genes are TRBV20-1 and TRBJ2-7; D is uncertain. The sample was PBMCs. CDR3 sequence: CSAFYAREQYF. The CDR3 bases are TGCAGTGCTTTCTATGCGCGGGAGCAGTACTTC.